The rows below give T cell receptor beta chains drawn from one sample of a study of blood T cell repertoires in COVID-19. Here immunoSEQ multiplex PCR was the method, and the copy in TCRdb shows in-frame clones only, minus some. The sample includes over 150,000 clones, around 85% of them seen just once. Material: peripheral blood. Receptors were obtained from a man aged 50-59 years with active or convalescent COVID-19. CDR3s include the opening cysteine and the closing phenylalanine or tryptophan. The D gene is left open where the match is weak. The size field is filled for only some rows; it gives once, few, many or a size class.

clone_size	v_call	j_call	d_call	cdr3_nt	cdr3_aa
-	TRBV5-1	TRBJ2-5	TRBD2	TGCGCCAGCAGCTTACTAGCGGGAGAAGAGACCCAGTACTTC	CASSLLAGEETQYF
-	TRBV11-2	TRBJ1-1	-	TGTGCCAGCAGTACGGACAGGAACACTGAAGCTTTCTTT	CASSTDRNTEAFF
-	TRBV19	TRBJ2-2	-	TGTGCCACTGGGAGGATTAGCACCGGGGAGCTGTTTTTT	CATGRISTGELFF
-	TRBV27	TRBJ2-7	-	TGTGCCAGCAGCCCGACTAGTACCCCGAGAGAGCAGTACTTC	CASSPTSTPREQYF
-	TRBV9	TRBJ1-1	-	TGTGCCAGCAGCGTAGTTGGCTCGGGGGGTGAAGCTTTCTTT	CASSVVGSGGEAFF
few	TRBV11-2	TRBJ2-7	-	TGTGCCAGCAGCTCCCAGGGCTGGAATCCGAGCTACGAGCAGTACTTC	CASSSQGWNPSYEQYF
-	TRBV7-9	TRBJ1-1	TRBD1	TGTGCCAGCAGCTTAGGAGGGGGGACAGGGGCTGAAGCTTTCTTT	CASSLGGGTGAEAFF
-	TRBV24-1	TRBJ2-3	TRBD1	TGTGCCACCAGTGATGCGACAGGGGGGGCGACAGATACGCAGTATTTT	CATSDATGGATDTQYF
-	TRBV19	TRBJ2-2	-	TGTGCCAGTAGTATAGAACCGGGGGTAAGGGTCGGGGAGCTGTTTTTT	CASSIEPGVRVGELFF
-	TRBV28	TRBJ2-3	TRBD2	TGTGCCAGCAGGGGACTAGCGGGGTCGGATACGCAGTATTTT	CASRGLAGSDTQYF
-	TRBV28	TRBJ1-2	-	TGTGCCAGCACCCCGACACAGCTCTATGGCTACACCTTC	CASTPTQLYGYTF
-	TRBV4-1	TRBJ1-1	-	TGCGCCAGCAGCCAAGAAATTACAATTGGTCGGGGGATGAACACTGAAGCTTTCTTT	CASSQEITIGRGMNTEAFF
-	TRBV7-5	TRBJ1-3	-	TGTGTCAGAAGCCAACATCAGGGTTCTGGAAACACCATATATTTT	CVRSQHQGSGNTIYF
-	TRBV6-5	TRBJ1-5	-	TGTGCCAGCAGCCCCCGGACAGGCAATCAGCCCCAGCATTTT	CASSPRTGNQPQHF
few	TRBV10-2	TRBJ2-1	TRBD2	TGCGCCAGCAGTGCCCTTGACCGGCGCGGAGCGGGAAAGTCACATGAGCAGTTCTTC	CASSALDRRGAGKSHEQFF
-	TRBV18	TRBJ2-3	-	TGTGCCAGCTCGCCCTCTCTAGCGTCTAGCACAGATACGCAGTATTTT	CASSPSLASSTDTQYF
-	TRBV29-1	TRBJ2-5	TRBD2	TGCAGCGTTGAAGATCTGGGGGGGAGGAAGACCCAGTACTTC	CSVEDLGGRKTQYF
-	TRBV6-5	TRBJ2-2	-	TGTGCCAGCAGTTACGCCCTAGCGAACACCGGGGAGCTGTTTTTT	CASSYALANTGELFF
-	TRBV12-3/TRBV12-4	TRBJ2-1	-	TGTGCCAGCATAAATAGGGCGGGTGAGCAGTTCTTC	CASINRAGEQFF
-	TRBV5-1	TRBJ1-2	TRBD1	TGCGCCAGCAGCGCTGGACAGGGCCCGTATGACTACACCTTC	CASSAGQGPYDYTF
-	TRBV12-3/TRBV12-4	TRBJ2-7	-	TGTGCCAGCAGTTTAGGACAGAACTACGAGCAGTACTTC	CASSLGQNYEQYF
-	TRBV11-3	TRBJ2-7	-	TGTGCCAGCAGCCCCGAGGGCGGAAGCTCCTACGAGCAGTACTTC	CASSPEGGSSYEQYF
-	TRBV5-4	TRBJ2-7	-	TGTGCCAGCAGCTCGGGGGTGCAGGGGGATTCCTACGAGCAGTACTTC	CASSSGVQGDSYEQYF
-	TRBV12-3/TRBV12-4	TRBJ1-4	-	TGTGCCAGCAGTTCGGTGGGGGGGGAAAAACTGTTTTTT	CASSSVGGEKLFF
-	TRBV3-1/TRBV3-2	TRBJ2-7	TRBD2	TGTGCCAGCAGCCAAGAGTGGGGGACTAGCGGGACTTCGATCCCCTACGAGCAGTACTTC	CASSQEWGTSGTSIPYEQYF
-	TRBV12-3/TRBV12-4	TRBJ1-2	TRBD1	TGTGCCAGCGGGACAGGGGGCGATGGCTACACCTTC	CASGTGGDGYTF
-	TRBV25-1	TRBJ1-4	-	TGTGCCCGAAAAACAGGGAACGGACGTGAAAAACTGTTTTTT	CARKTGNGREKLFF
-	TRBV9	TRBJ1-2	-	TGTGCCAGCAGCGTAGCAACAGGGTATGGCTACACCTTC	CASSVATGYGYTF
few	TRBV6-2/TRBV6-3	TRBJ1-5	-	TGTGCCAGCAGTATAACGGCAGGAGGGTATCAGCCCCAGCATTTT	CASSITAGGYQPQHF
-	TRBV15	TRBJ2-4	-	TGTGCCACCAGCCCGAGGGCCTCAGGAATAGCCAAAAACATTCAGTACTTC	CATSPRASGIAKNIQYF
-	TRBV10-1	TRBJ2-3	-	TGCGCCAGCAAGGCTCAGGTAGCGGTCGGCGGGGATACGCAGTATTTT	CASKAQVAVGGDTQYF
few	TRBV29-1	TRBJ1-1	TRBD1	TGCAGCGGCCGACCTGGGACAGGGTTAACTGAAGCTTTCTTT	CSGRPGTGLTEAFF
once	TRBV6-9	TRBJ1-2	-	TGTGCCAGCAGTTCGTTCGACTATGGCTACACCTTC	CASSSFDYGYTF
-	TRBV13	TRBJ1-2	-	TGTGCCAGCAGCCTCGGGACTTCAACGGGCTATGGCTACACCTTC	CASSLGTSTGYGYTF
-	TRBV11-3	TRBJ2-2	TRBD1	TGTGCCAGCAGCTTAGATCTTGGACAGGGAGGTTCAACCGGGGAGCTGTTTTTT	CASSLDLGQGGSTGELFF
-	TRBV14	TRBJ1-1	-	TGTGCCAGCAGCCAAGGTGACATGAACACTGAAGCTTTCTTT	CASSQGDMNTEAFF
-	TRBV7-2	TRBJ1-3	-	TGTGCCAGCAGCTTAGCCGTTGCCAGGGGTAATGGAAACACCATATATTTT	CASSLAVARGNGNTIYF
-	TRBV14	TRBJ1-3	-	TGTGCCAGCAGCCATACAGAGATTCCATTCTCTGGAAACACCATATATTTT	CASSHTEIPFSGNTIYF
-	TRBV4-3	TRBJ2-3	-	TGCGCCAGCAGCCAAGGTCCCCTGGGCACCCACACAGATACGCAGTATTTT	CASSQGPLGTHTDTQYF
-	TRBV12-3/TRBV12-4	TRBJ1-2	TRBD1	TGTGCCAGCATCGGGACAGGGAAAGGCTACACCTTC	CASIGTGKGYTF
-	TRBV24-1	TRBJ2-1	-	TGTGCCACCAGTGATAGGACATCTCCGCGGTACAATGAGCAGTTCTTC	CATSDRTSPRYNEQFF
-	TRBV6-5	TRBJ2-1	TRBD1	TGTGCCAGCAGGACTTCCTTGACAGGGCGCCCGTTCTTC	CASRTSLTGRPFF
-	TRBV4-3	TRBJ1-3	TRBD1	TGCGCCAGCAGCCAAGAGAAGGTCAGGGGGACTGGAAACACCATATATTTT	CASSQEKVRGTGNTIYF
-	TRBV5-4	TRBJ2-1	TRBD2	TGTGCCAGCAGCAGGACGCGGCTAGCGGGGTCCAATGAGCAGTTCTTC	CASSRTRLAGSNEQFF
-	TRBV6-6	TRBJ2-7	-	TGTGCCAGCAGTTACCCCGCGACAGGGAGGAGAAACGAGCAGTACTTC	CASSYPATGRRNEQYF
-	TRBV6-5	TRBJ1-1	TRBD1	TGTGCCAGCAGCAACCTCGGGACAGTATCCACTGAAGCTTTCTTT	CASSNLGTVSTEAFF
-	TRBV7-7	TRBJ1-5	-	TGTGCCAGCAGCTTAGGCGAGGATCAGCCCCAGCATTTT	CASSLGEDQPQHF
-	TRBV5-6	TRBJ2-7	-	TGTGCCAGCAGCTTGATCGCACTTTCCTACGAGCAGTACTTC	CASSLIALSYEQYF
-	TRBV7-2	TRBJ2-5	-	TGTGCCAGCAGCTTAGTATACCAGGAAGAGACCCAGTACTTC	CASSLVYQEETQYF
-	TRBV7-3	TRBJ2-6	-	TGTGCCAGCAGCTCCGCCGGGAACTCTGGGGCCAACGTCCTGACTTTC	CASSSAGNSGANVLTF
-	TRBV7-2	TRBJ1-6	-	TGTGCCAGCAGCTCAGGGAATTCACCCCTCCACTTT	CASSSGNSPLHF
-	TRBV9	TRBJ2-1	TRBD2	TGTGCCAGCAGCGTAGATTGGACTAGCAGAGGGGAGCAGTTCTTC	CASSVDWTSRGEQFF